This T cell receptor beta chain was captured in a study of control samples from healthy donors and cancer patients. The CDR3 runs 15 residues. Germline V gene data show CDR1 as SGHRS and CDR2 as YFSETQ. The V and J ends lost 0 bases and 7 bases, in that order; junction bases with no gene match: 6. Sequenced by immunoSEQ multiplex PCR; TCRdb stores in-frame clones only, minus some. The data hold around 130,000 clones, with 80% to 95% observed a single time. The receptor was derived from a man aged 18 to 30 in good health. The chain couples TRBV5-1 to TRBJ1-2; 10 bases fit TRBD1. Material: blood. CDR3 sequence reads: CASSLGPGQGSGYTF. The CDR3 DNA follows: TGCGCCAGCAGCTTGGGACCGGGACAGGGGTCTGGCTACACCTTC.